These 16 T cell receptor beta chains share one sample of origin, sequenced in a study of HIV-infected patients and healthy controls. Antiretroviral therapy had run roughly three months, about 14 weeks, before follow-up blood collection. Whole blood was used without fractionation, so all unsorted peripheral T cells were included. Reverse transcription used around 540 ng RNA and constant-region primers for alpha and beta. Using multiplexing indices, alpha and beta chain libraries were generated apart by chain-specific third strand synthesis. TCRdb called the 5' RACE reads again in MiXCR, with one record for every CDR3 protein. The sample carries 7,000 to 9,000 distinct CDR3 sequences, 8.7% recorded once. The source was blood, collected during antiretroviral therapy. These receptors came from an adult with HIV infection.

In its sample, this clonotype was seen many times. V gene TRBV21-1 combines with J gene TRBJ2-5; the table's D call, TRBD1, has no DNA check behind it. TRBV21-1 is noted as a pseudogene. The CDR3 sequence is 14 residues long. CDR3 residues: CASSKYTRAETQYF. The CDR3 DNA reads as TGTGCCAGCAGCAAATATACCAGGGCTGAGACCCAGTACTTC.

The chain joins TRBV2 to TRBJ1-1; the match to TRBD1 covers 9 bases. This CDR3 has 14 residues. V dropped 6 bases and J dropped 0; count of bases not matched to a gene: 2. The germline CDR1 and CDR2 sequences are SNHLY and FYNNEI. This CDR3 is CASRTGGMNTEAFF. CDR3 nucleotides: TGTGCCAGCAGGACAGGGGGGATGAACACTGAAGCTTTCTTT. Based on the CDR3 plus reference TRBV2 and TRBJ1-1, the full variable domain is EPEVTQTPSHQVTQMGQEVILRCVPISNHLYFYWYRQILGQKVEFLVSFYNNEISEKSEIFDDQFSVERPDGSNFTLKIRSTKLEDSAMYFCASRTGGMNTEAFFGQGTRLTVV.

This clonotype was recorded many times. The CDR3 is CASTSFQGNYGYTF. The CDR3 DNA reads as TGTGCCAGCACTTCGTTTCAGGGGAACTATGGCTACACCTTC. V is TRBV6-5 and J is TRBJ1-2; TRBD1 is a possible D gene (6 bases). The CDR3 consists of 14 residues. V was cut by 7 bases and J by 2 bases, with 14 bases left in between. Germline-derived CDR1 and CDR2 are MNHEY and SVGAGI.

This clonotype is termed medium-sized. This chain links TRBV10-2 with TRBJ1-1; D remains unclear. Per germline, CDR1 WSHSY and CDR2 SAAADI. The CDR3 has 15 amino acids. V was clipped by 1 base and J by 0 bases, with 9 bases between them. CDR3 amino acids: CASSEWPSMNTEAFF. CDR3 bases: TGCGCCAGCAGTGAGTGGCCGAGCATGAACACTGAAGCTTTCTTT.

This clonotype appeared many times. The CDR3 DNA follows: TGTGCCAGCAGTGATCCGACAGGTGGTAGCTACGAGCAGTACTTC. Translation gives CASSDPTGGSYEQYF. The V gene is TRBV25-1, the J gene TRBJ2-7, with D tentatively TRBD1 (6 bases). The CDR3 has 15 residues. Per the germline V gene, CDR1 is MGHDK and CDR2 is SYGVNS. Trimming pared 3 bases from V and 3 bases from J, leaving 15 bases between.

In this sample, this clonotype is medium-sized. This chain uses TRBV5-1 with TRBJ1-1; D unresolved. In germline, CDR1 is SGHRS, CDR2 YFSETQ. Trimming removed 2 bases from V and 1 base from J, with 9 bases in between. This CDR3 spans 14 amino acids. CDR3 in amino acids: CASSLLGSNTEAFF. The CDR3 region has the DNA TGCGCCAGCAGCTTACTAGGGTCGAACACTGAAGCTTTCTTT.

This clonotype is labeled medium-sized. V and J are TRBV30 and TRBJ1-1; D is unresolved. V lost 5 bases and J lost 7, with 11 bases in between. This CDR3 is built from 11 residues. Germline V gives CDR1 GTSNPN, CDR2 SVGIG (reference sequence). The CDR3 DNA is TGTGCCTGGGGACCCGAGGTTGAAGCTTTCTTT. Translating gives CAWGPEVEAFF.

By share, this clonotype counts as medium-sized (0.01 to 0.1%). The chain combines TRBV5-6 with TRBJ2-7, with D perhaps TRBD1 or TRBD2 (5 bases each). The CDR3 is 15 amino acids. CDR1 and CDR2 from the germline V gene are SGHDT and YYEEEE. Trimming cost V 4 bases and J 1 base, with 15 bases left between them. The CDR3 loop is CASSLTGLTSYEQYV. The CDR3 nucleotides are TGTGCCAGCAGCCTTACAGGACTGACTTCCTACGAGCAGTACGTC.

The sample holds a few counts of this clonotype. The chain employs TRBV5-1 and TRBJ2-5, with 9 bases matching TRBD1. V shed 5 bases, J shed 4 bases, and the junction held 9 bases outside the gene matches. This CDR3 is 15 amino acids long. Germline lookup yields CDR1 SGHRS and CDR2 YFSETQ. CDR3 loop: CASSRSTGGSETQYF. The CDR3 region has the DNA TGCGCCAGCAGTCGATCAACAGGGGGCTCAGAGACCCAGTACTTC.

Many counts were recorded for this clonotype. V and J are TRBV18 and TRBJ1-1; 8 nucleotides align to TRBD1. The junction had 4 bases not matched to a gene; V was cut back by 4 bases and J by 6 bases. The CDR3 sequence is 13 residues long. Germline V lookup: CDR1 KGHSH, CDR2 LQKENI. The CDR3 sequence: CASSRQGAAEAFF. CDR3 sequence (DNA): TGTGCCAGCTCACGTCAGGGGGCTGCTGAAGCTTTCTTT.

This clonotype appeared many times. The rearrangement joins TRBV7-3 to TRBJ2-5; 12 bases map to TRBD2. Per germline, CDR1 SGHTA and CDR2 FQGTGA. The V segment lost 6 bases and the J segment 1 base; nucleotides outside the gene matches: 3. The CDR3 is 15 amino acids. The CDR3 here is CASSPSGRAQETQYF. CDR3 in DNA: TGTGCCAGCAGTCCTAGCGGGAGGGCCCAAGAGACCCAGTACTTC. The variable domain in full, completed from reference TRBV7-3 and TRBJ2-5, reads GAGVSQTPSNKVTEKGKYVELRCDPISGHTALYWYRQSLGQGPEFLIYFQGTGAADDSGLPNDRFFAVRPEGSVSTLKIQRTERGDSAVYLCASSPSGRAQETQYFGPGTRLLVL.

This clonotype occurred many times. V gene TRBV4-1 combines with J gene TRBJ1-1; no reliable D call. Per germline, CDR1 MGHRA and CDR2 YSYEKL. The V and J ends lost 1 base and 0 bases respectively, with 9 bases between them. The CDR3 loop spans 15 amino acids. CDR3 sequence (DNA): TGCGCCAGCAGCCAAGTCCGAGGGCTGAACACTGAAGCTTTCTTT. It specifies CASSQVRGLNTEAFF.

The sample holds many counts of this clonotype. The chain combines TRBV12-3 or TRBV12-4 with TRBJ1-2; D uncertain. Trimming removed 5 bases at V and 4 bases at J, with 5 bases between. CDR3 size: 11 residues. This chain's CDR3 is CASSNLYGYTF. The DNA for the CDR3 is TGTGCCAGCAGTAACCTCTATGGCTACACCTTC.

V usage is TRBV7-2 and J usage is TRBJ1-2; 10 bases align to TRBD1. J lost 7 bases, V lost 5 bases, and 22 bases had no gene match. Germline V gene lookup returns CDR1 SGHTA and CDR2 FQGNSA. This CDR3 is 19 amino acids long. CDR3 protein: CASSPPRSGTGASTGGYTF. For the CDR3, the DNA is TGTGCCAGCAGCCCACCCCGCTCCGGGACAGGGGCGTCTACCGGTGGCTACACCTTC.

The chain carries TRBV7-8 and TRBJ2-1; tentatively, D is TRBD2 (6 bases). Germline V CDR1 and CDR2: SGHVS, FQNEAQ. The V end lost 1 base, the J end lost 5 bases, and 15 bases lay between the germline ends. This CDR3 is built from 16 residues. The CDR3 here is CASSLVAAGKDNEQFF. CDR3 DNA sequence: TGTGCCAGCAGCTTAGTAGCGGCAGGTAAAGACAATGAGCAGTTCTTC. The whole variable domain, filled in from reference TRBV7-8 and TRBJ2-1, reads GAGVSQSPRYKVAKRGQDVALRCDPISGHVSLFWYQQALGQGPEFLTYFQNEAQLDKSGLPSDRFFAERPEGSVSTLKIQRTQQEDSAVYLCASSLVAAGKDNEQFFGPGTRLTVL.

V is TRBV7-3 and J is TRBJ1-6; 7 bases are a match to TRBD1. The CDR3 runs 16 residues. Germline CDR1 reads SGHTA; CDR2 reads FQGTGA. Trimming took 1 base from V and 0 from J; bases not matched to a gene: 0. The DNA of the CDR3 is TGTGCCAGCAGCTTAAAGGGGGCCTCCTATAATTCACCCCTCCACTTT. It codes for CASSLKGASYNSPLHF.